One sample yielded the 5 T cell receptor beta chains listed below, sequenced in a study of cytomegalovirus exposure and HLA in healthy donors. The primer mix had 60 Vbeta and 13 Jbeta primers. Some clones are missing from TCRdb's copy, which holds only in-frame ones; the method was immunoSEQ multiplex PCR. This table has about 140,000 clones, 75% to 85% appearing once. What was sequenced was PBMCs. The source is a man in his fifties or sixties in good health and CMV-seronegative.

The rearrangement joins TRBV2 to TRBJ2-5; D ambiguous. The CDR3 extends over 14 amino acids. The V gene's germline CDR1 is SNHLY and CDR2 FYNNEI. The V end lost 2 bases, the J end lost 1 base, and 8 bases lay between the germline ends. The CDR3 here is CASSELGGQETQYF. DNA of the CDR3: TGTGCCAGCAGTGAACTAGGCGGCCAAGAGACCCAGTACTTC.

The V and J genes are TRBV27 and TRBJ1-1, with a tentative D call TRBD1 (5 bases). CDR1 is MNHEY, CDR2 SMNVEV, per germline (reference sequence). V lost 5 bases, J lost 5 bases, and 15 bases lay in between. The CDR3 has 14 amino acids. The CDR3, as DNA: TGTGCCAGCAGTCCTATTGGGGGGAGGACTGAAGCTTTCTTT. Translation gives CASSPIGGRTEAFF.

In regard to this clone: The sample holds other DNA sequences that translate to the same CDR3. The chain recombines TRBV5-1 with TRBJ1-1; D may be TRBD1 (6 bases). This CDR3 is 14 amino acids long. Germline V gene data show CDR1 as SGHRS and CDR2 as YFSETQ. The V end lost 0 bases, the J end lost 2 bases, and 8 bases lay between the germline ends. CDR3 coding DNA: TGCGCCAGCAGCTTGGGGACAGCTAACACTGAAGCTTTCTTT. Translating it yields CASSLGTANTEAFF.

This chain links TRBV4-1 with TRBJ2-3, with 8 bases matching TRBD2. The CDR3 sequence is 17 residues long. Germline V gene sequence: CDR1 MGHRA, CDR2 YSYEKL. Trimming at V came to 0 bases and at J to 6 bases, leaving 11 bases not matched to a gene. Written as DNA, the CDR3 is TGCGCCAGCAGCCAAGAGGTGTCTAGCGGGTTGGGGGATACGCAGTATTTT. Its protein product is CASSQEVSSGLGDTQYF.

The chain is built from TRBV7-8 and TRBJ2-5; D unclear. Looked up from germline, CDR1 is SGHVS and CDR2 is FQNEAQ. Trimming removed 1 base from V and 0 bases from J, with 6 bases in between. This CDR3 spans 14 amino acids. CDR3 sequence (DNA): TGTGCCAGCAGCTTAGGGCAGTACCAAGAGACCCAGTACTTC. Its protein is CASSLGQYQETQYF.